This T cell receptor beta chain was sequenced in a study of T cell repertoires in cytomegalovirus infection. Study details: The public TCR beta signatures pointed to both CMV infection and matching HLA type.

TCRdb itself ran the reads through MiXCR, one entry per CDR3 protein. Of roughly 110,000 distinct CDR3 sequences in the sample, around a tenth were seen once. The CDR3 totals 13 residues. The V end was cut by 5 bases, the J end by 1 base, with 8 bases between. This clonotype was recorded at least ten times. The antigen remains unidentified. Sequencing used PBMCs, sequenced either directly or after in vitro stimulation (not recorded which). The chain links TRBV12-3 or TRBV12-4 to TRBJ1-1; possible D gene TRBD1, 5 bases. This receptor was obtained from a human donor in good health (CMV status not recorded). Some clones in this sample may be carry-over from other donors' samples. CDR3 residues: CASSDRANTEAFF. DNA of the CDR3: TGTGCCAGCAGTGACAGAGCGAACACTGAAGCTTTCTTT.